The 3 T cell receptor beta chains in this list originate from one sample, sequenced in a study of regulatory dendritic cells for organ transplantation. The data were produced by immunoSEQ multiplex PCR, yet TCRdb's version contains in-frame clones alone and is incomplete. The table lists approximately 35,000 clones, 85% to 90% of them singletons. Sequenced input: naive CD4+ T cells from blood. Stated subset: CD45RA+ naive T cells. The receptors here all came from a human donor in good health.

The rearrangement links TRBV14 to TRBJ2-7; TRBD1 agrees at 7 bases. The trim removed 0 bases at V and 6 bases at J, leaving 11 bases unmatched. Per germline, CDR1 SGHDN and CDR2 FVKESK. The CDR3 length is 16 residues. CDR3 nucleotide sequence: TGTGCCAGCAGCCAAGATTGGATTAAGGGGGCTGGCGAGCAGTACTTC. It is translated as CASSQDWIKGAGEQYF. The full variable domain, completed using reference TRBV14 and TRBJ2-7, is EAGVTQFPSHSVIEKGQTVTLRCDPISGHDNLYWYRRVMGKEIKFLLHFVKESKQDESGMPNNRFLAERTGGTYSTLKVQPAELEDSGVYFCASSQDWIKGAGEQYFGPGTRLTVT.

V and J are TRBV30 and TRBJ1-4; possibly TRBD1 for D (5 bases). Trimming cost V 3 bases and J 8 bases, with 7 bases left between them. The germline V gene encodes CDR1 GTSNPN and CDR2 SVGIG (reference sequence). The CDR3 consists of 11 residues. DNA for the CDR3: TGTGCCTGGAGGGGGGGGGAAAAACTGTTTTTT. Amino acid sequence: CAWRGGEKLFF.

V gene TRBV10-3 combines with J gene TRBJ1-6, with D tentatively TRBD1 (6 bases). V gave up 4 bases and J gave up 10 bases, with 20 bases separating them. The CDR3 covers 16 residues. In germline, CDR1 is ENHRY, CDR2 SYGVKD. The CDR3: CAISAVQGAIGSPLHF. The DNA of the CDR3 is TGTGCCATCAGTGCCGTACAGGGAGCCATCGGGTCACCCCTCCACTTT.